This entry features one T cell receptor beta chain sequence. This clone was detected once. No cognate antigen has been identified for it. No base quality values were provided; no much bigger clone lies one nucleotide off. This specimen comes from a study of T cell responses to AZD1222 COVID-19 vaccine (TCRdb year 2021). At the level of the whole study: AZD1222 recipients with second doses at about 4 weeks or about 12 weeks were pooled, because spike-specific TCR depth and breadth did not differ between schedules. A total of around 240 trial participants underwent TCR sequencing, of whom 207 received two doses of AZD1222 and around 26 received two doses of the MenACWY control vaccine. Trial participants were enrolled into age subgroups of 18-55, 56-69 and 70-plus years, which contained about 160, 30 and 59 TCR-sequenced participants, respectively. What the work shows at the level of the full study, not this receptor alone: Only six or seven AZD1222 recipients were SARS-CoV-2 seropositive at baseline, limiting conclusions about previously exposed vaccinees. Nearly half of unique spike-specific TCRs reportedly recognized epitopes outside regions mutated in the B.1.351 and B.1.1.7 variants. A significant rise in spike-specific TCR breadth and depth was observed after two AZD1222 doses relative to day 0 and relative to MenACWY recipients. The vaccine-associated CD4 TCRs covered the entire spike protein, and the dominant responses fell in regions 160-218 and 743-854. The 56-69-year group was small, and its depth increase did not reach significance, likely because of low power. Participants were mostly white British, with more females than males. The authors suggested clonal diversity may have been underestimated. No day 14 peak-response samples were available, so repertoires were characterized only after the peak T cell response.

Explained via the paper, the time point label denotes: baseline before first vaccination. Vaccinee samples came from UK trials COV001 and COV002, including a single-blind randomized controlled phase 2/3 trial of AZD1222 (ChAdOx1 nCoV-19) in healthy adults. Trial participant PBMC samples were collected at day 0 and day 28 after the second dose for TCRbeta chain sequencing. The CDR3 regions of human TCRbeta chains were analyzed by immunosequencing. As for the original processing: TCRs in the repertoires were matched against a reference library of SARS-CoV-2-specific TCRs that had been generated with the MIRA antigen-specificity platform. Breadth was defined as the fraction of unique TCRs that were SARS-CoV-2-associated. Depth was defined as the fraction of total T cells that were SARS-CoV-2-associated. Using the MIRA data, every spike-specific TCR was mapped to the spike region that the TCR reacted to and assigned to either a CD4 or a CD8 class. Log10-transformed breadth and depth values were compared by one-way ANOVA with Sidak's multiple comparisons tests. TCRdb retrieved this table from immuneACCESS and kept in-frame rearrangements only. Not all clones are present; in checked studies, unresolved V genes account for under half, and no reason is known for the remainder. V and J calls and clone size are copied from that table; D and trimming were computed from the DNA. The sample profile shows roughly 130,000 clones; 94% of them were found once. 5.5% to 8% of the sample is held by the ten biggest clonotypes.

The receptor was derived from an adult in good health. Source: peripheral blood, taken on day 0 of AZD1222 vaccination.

DNA sequence: TGTGCCAGCAGCCCCTGGGGGGACAGGGTCCACGAGCAGTACTTC. Translated, it gives CASSPWGDRVHEQYF. The rearrangement combines TRBV28 with TRBJ2-7; 9 junctional bases match TRBD1. For CDR1 and CDR2, the germline V gene lists MDHEN and SYDVKM. V is trimmed back by 6 bases and J by 5 bases, and the junction contains 11 bases that no gene match accounts for. The CDR3 measures 15 amino acids from cysteine to phenylalanine. This entry keeps only the CDR3 DNA: 45 bases, framed from base 1.